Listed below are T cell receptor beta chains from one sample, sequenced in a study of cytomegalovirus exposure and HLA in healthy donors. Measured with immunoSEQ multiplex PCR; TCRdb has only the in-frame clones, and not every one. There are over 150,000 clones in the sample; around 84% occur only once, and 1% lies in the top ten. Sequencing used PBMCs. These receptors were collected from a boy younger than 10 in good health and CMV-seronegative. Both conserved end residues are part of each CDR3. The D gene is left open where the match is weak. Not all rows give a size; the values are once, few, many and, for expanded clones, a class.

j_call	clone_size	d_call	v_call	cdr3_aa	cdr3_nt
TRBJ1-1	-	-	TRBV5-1	CASSSEAGRTEAFF	TGCGCCAGCAGCTCCGAGGCAGGGCGCACTGAAGCTTTCTTT
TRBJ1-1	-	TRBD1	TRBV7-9	CASSAGGRDTEAFF	TGTGCCAGCAGCGCAGGGGGCCGGGACACTGAAGCTTTCTTT
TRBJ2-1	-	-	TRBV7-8	CASSLRDWNGEQFF	TGTGCCAGCAGCTTAAGAGACTGGAATGGTGAGCAGTTCTTC
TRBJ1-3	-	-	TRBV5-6	CASSPGLHSGNTIYF	TGTGCCAGCAGCCCCGGACTTCACTCTGGAAACACCATATATTTT
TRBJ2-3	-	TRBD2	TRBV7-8	CASSLLRAGDLHDTQYF	TGTGCCAGCAGCTTACTTCGAGCGGGAGATCTCCACGATACGCAGTATTTT
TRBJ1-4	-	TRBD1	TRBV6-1	CASTIRTGSNEKLFF	TGTGCCAGCACCATACGGACAGGGTCTAATGAAAAACTGTTTTTT
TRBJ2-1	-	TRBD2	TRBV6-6	CASSYLAGVLDEQFF	TGTGCCAGCAGTTACCTAGCGGGAGTGTTGGATGAGCAGTTCTTC
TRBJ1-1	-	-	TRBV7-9	CASRLNTEAFF	TGTGCCAGCAGGCTAAACACTGAAGCTTTCTTT
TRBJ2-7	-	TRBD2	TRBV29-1	CSVRGAYEQYF	TGCAGCGTTCGGGGGGCCTACGAGCAGTACTTC
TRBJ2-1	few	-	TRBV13	CASSLEYQGTYNEQFF	TGTGCCAGCAGCTTAGAATATCAGGGCACGTACAATGAGCAGTTCTTC
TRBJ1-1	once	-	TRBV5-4	CASSLGGEDTEAFF	TGTGCCAGCAGCTTGGGCGGGGAGGACACTGAAGCTTTCTTT
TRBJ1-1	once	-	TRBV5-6	CASSFAGTEAFF	TGTGCCAGCAGCTTTGCGGGGACTGAAGCTTTCTTT
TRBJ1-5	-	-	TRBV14	CASSQDDRGQPQHF	TGTGCCAGCAGCCAAGATGATAGGGGCCAGCCCCAGCATTTT
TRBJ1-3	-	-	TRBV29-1	CSVERGTNKQHRAPGNTIYF	TGCAGCGTTGAGCGGGGCACCAATAAACAGCACCGGGCGCCTGGAAACACCATATATTTT
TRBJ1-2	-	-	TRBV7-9	CSSSLEVPGTF	TGTTCCAGCAGCTTAGAGGTCCCGGGCACCTTC
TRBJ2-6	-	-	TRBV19	CASSIDGSGANVLTF	TGTGCCAGTAGTATAGACGGCTCTGGGGCCAACGTCCTGACTTTC
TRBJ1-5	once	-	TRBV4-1	CASSQSLSGPNQPQHF	TGCGCCAGCAGCCAATCCCTTAGTGGGCCTAATCAGCCCCAGCATTTT
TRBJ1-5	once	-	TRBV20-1	CSARLMQPQHF	TGCAGTGCTAGGTTAATGCAGCCCCAGCATTTT
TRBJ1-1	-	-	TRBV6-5	CASSYGQGLSNTEAFF	TGTGCCAGCAGTTACGGGCAGGGATTAAGTAACACTGAAGCTTTCTTT
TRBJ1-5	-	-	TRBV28	CASSLYEGQPQHF	TGTGCCAGCAGTTTATATGAGGGTCAGCCCCAGCATTTT